This TCR beta chain was identified in a study of T-cell reconstitution after alpha-beta-depleted transplantation in children. Study conclusions and caveats: Surviving recipient T cells and thymic progenitors produced the high day-60 TCRbeta diversity seen in some patients. The main origin of T-cell counts and diversity one year after transplant was newly produced T cells.

Germline V gene lookup returns CDR1 ENHRY and CDR2 SYGVKD. The J segment lost 3 bases and the V segment lost 0 bases, leaving 5 bases of the junction unmatched. This CDR3 has 17 residues. Library preparation (for TCRbeta) was performed with unique molecular identifiers. TCRdb reprocessed the PCR reads with MiXCR, giving one entry per CDR3 protein. The repertoire has some 440,000 distinct CDR3 sequences, roughly 16% of them found once; the top ten carry roughly 29%. This clonotype was seen only a few times. The antigen remains undetermined. This TCR was recovered from a boy under two years old who had a stem cell transplant for Wiskott-Aldrich syndrome, so the T cells may come from the graft donor. The chain carries TRBV10-3 and TRBJ1-6; TRBD1 aligns across 7 bases. The material sequenced was PBMCs, mostly from graft donor cells, taken 360 days after TCRalphabeta/CD19-depleted stem cell transplant. This CDR3 reads CAISESTGSGYNSPLHF. CDR3 bases: TGTGCCATCAGTGAGTCGACAGGGTCGGGCTATAATTCACCCCTCCACTTT.